This is a list of T cell receptor beta chains from one sample in a study of immune heterogeneity within non-small cell lung tumors. TCRdb used MiXCR to reprocess the multiplex PCR reads, holding one entry per CDR3 protein. The table records about 34,000 distinct CDR3 sequences, around 30% of them present only once. The sequencing sample was made of lung tumor tissue. These receptors were collected from a man between 35 and 55 years old with non-small cell lung cancer. CDR3s include the opening cysteine and the closing phenylalanine or tryptophan. Each record gives: J gene, D gene, V gene, clone size, CDR3 DNA, CDR3 protein. D genes are given only for firm matches. Some rows have no size entry. The others give once, few or many, or a class for an expanded clone.

j_call: TRBJ1-3
d_call: TRBD1
v_call: TRBV9
clone_size: many
cdr3_nt: TGTGCCAGCAGCGGATCGGGACAGGGGCTCTTCGGAAACACCATATATTTT
cdr3_aa: CASSGSGQGLFGNTIYF

j_call: TRBJ1-1
d_call: -
v_call: TRBV2
clone_size: -
cdr3_nt: TGTGCCAGCAGTGATTGGCAGGGTGAAACTTTCTTT
cdr3_aa: CASSDWQGETFF

j_call: TRBJ1-1
d_call: -
v_call: TRBV5-5
clone_size: -
cdr3_nt: TGTGCCAGCAGCTTGATGGGGAACACTGAAGCTTTCTTT
cdr3_aa: CASSLMGNTEAFF

j_call: TRBJ2-3
d_call: TRBD1
v_call: TRBV13
clone_size: many
cdr3_nt: TGTGCCAGCAGCCCAGGACAGGGCACAGATACGCAGTATTTT
cdr3_aa: CASSPGQGTDTQYF

j_call: TRBJ2-7
d_call: -
v_call: TRBV6-1
clone_size: many
cdr3_nt: TGTGCCAGCAGTTTCGGACAAGAGCAGTACTTC
cdr3_aa: CASSFGQEQYF

j_call: TRBJ1-3
d_call: -
v_call: TRBV7-9
clone_size: -
cdr3_nt: TGTGCCAGCAGCCACGAGGGCACCATATATTTT
cdr3_aa: CASSHEGTIYF

j_call: TRBJ1-3
d_call: -
v_call: TRBV5-6
clone_size: few
cdr3_nt: TGTGCCAGCAGCTCCCCCCGCGGACCCCCGATCTCTGGAAACACCATATATTTT
cdr3_aa: CASSSPRGPPISGNTIYF

j_call: TRBJ2-3
d_call: -
v_call: TRBV12-3/TRBV12-4
clone_size: -
cdr3_nt: TGTGCCAGCAGTTTCGGGAACACAGATACGCAGTATTTT
cdr3_aa: CASSFGNTDTQYF

j_call: TRBJ2-7
d_call: TRBD1
v_call: TRBV27
clone_size: few
cdr3_nt: TGTGCCAGCAGTGGCGGACAGGGATCCTACGAGCAGTACTTC
cdr3_aa: CASSGGQGSYEQYF

j_call: TRBJ2-7
d_call: -
v_call: TRBV11-2
clone_size: few
cdr3_nt: TGTGCCAGCAGGGCTACAGCTCGCTACGAGCAGTACTTC
cdr3_aa: CASRATARYEQYF

j_call: TRBJ2-5
d_call: -
v_call: TRBV30
clone_size: few
cdr3_nt: TGTGCCTGGAGCCGACCGGAGACCCAGTACTTC
cdr3_aa: CAWSRPETQYF

j_call: TRBJ2-7
d_call: -
v_call: TRBV15
clone_size: many
cdr3_nt: TGTGCCACCAGCAGAGACAGGGTTTCCTACGAGCAGTACTTC
cdr3_aa: CATSRDRVSYEQYF

j_call: TRBJ2-3
d_call: -
v_call: TRBV6-5
clone_size: -
cdr3_nt: TGTGCCAGCAGTTATAACAAGCGTTCCCCCACAGATACGCAGTATTTT
cdr3_aa: CASSYNKRSPTDTQYF

j_call: TRBJ1-2
d_call: TRBD1
v_call: TRBV5-1
clone_size: many
cdr3_nt: TGCGCCAGCAGCTTGACAGGGGGCAATGGGTATGGCTACACCTTC
cdr3_aa: CASSLTGGNGYGYTF

j_call: TRBJ2-1
d_call: TRBD1
v_call: TRBV10-3
clone_size: many
cdr3_nt: TGTGCCATCAGTGGAGGGACAGGGACATACAATGAGCAGTTCTTC
cdr3_aa: CAISGGTGTYNEQFF

j_call: TRBJ1-6
d_call: -
v_call: TRBV6-5
clone_size: -
cdr3_nt: TGTGCCAGCAGTTACCCGGGGGGGCGGCACGAGACCCATGAATCGACGGATTCACCCCTGCACTTT
cdr3_aa: CASSYPGGRHETHESTDSPLHF

j_call: TRBJ1-5
d_call: -
v_call: TRBV6-5
clone_size: few
cdr3_nt: TGTGCCAGCAGTTACTCGAGGGCGGGGAATCAGCCCCAGCATTTT
cdr3_aa: CASSYSRAGNQPQHF

j_call: TRBJ2-2
d_call: TRBD1
v_call: TRBV5-1
clone_size: -
cdr3_nt: TGCGCCAGCAGCTTAAGGACAGGGAAGAACACCGGGGAGCTGTTTTTT
cdr3_aa: CASSLRTGKNTGELFF

j_call: TRBJ1-4
d_call: -
v_call: TRBV3-1
clone_size: -
cdr3_nt: TGTGCCAGCAGCTTGCGCCCGGGCCGAGGTGAAAAACTGTTTTTT
cdr3_aa: CASSLRPGRGEKLFF

j_call: TRBJ1-2
d_call: -
v_call: TRBV6-2/TRBV6-3
clone_size: many
cdr3_nt: TGTGCCAGCAGTTACCCCATAAGGGGTTTTGGCTACACCTTC
cdr3_aa: CASSYPIRGFGYTF

j_call: TRBJ2-5
d_call: TRBD2
v_call: TRBV3-1
clone_size: -
cdr3_nt: TGTGCCAGCAGCCCGACTAGCGGGCAAGAGACCCAGTACTTC
cdr3_aa: CASSPTSGQETQYF

j_call: TRBJ2-1
d_call: -
v_call: TRBV12-3/TRBV12-4
clone_size: medium-sized
cdr3_nt: TGTGCCAGCAGTGTTCTGGGCTCCTACAATGAGCAGTTCTTC
cdr3_aa: CASSVLGSYNEQFF

j_call: TRBJ1-6
d_call: -
v_call: TRBV5-1
clone_size: many
cdr3_nt: TGCGCCAGCAGCTTGGAGGGACACCAATCACCCCTCCACTTT
cdr3_aa: CASSLEGHQSPLHF

j_call: TRBJ2-3
d_call: -
v_call: TRBV2
clone_size: many
cdr3_nt: TGTGCCAGCAGTAAGGGGACCTTACCCGGCACAGATACGCAGTATTTT
cdr3_aa: CASSKGTLPGTDTQYF

j_call: TRBJ2-5
d_call: -
v_call: TRBV7-8
clone_size: -
cdr3_nt: TGTGCCAGCAGCCCGGGACCGAACGAAGAGACCCAGTACTTC
cdr3_aa: CASSPGPNEETQYF

j_call: TRBJ2-1
d_call: TRBD2
v_call: TRBV6-4
clone_size: few
cdr3_nt: TGTGCCAGCAGTCCTAGGACTAGCGGGAACAATGAGCAGTTCTTC
cdr3_aa: CASSPRTSGNNEQFF

j_call: TRBJ2-2
d_call: TRBD2
v_call: TRBV5-1
clone_size: few
cdr3_nt: TGCGCCAGCAGCTTGAAATCGCTAGCGGGAGTGTGGGCCACCGGGGAGCTGTTTTTT
cdr3_aa: CASSLKSLAGVWATGELFF

j_call: TRBJ2-2
d_call: -
v_call: TRBV7-8
clone_size: -
cdr3_nt: TGTGCCAGCAGCTTGGAAGAATCGGGAACCGGGGAGCTGTTTTTT
cdr3_aa: CASSLEESGTGELFF

j_call: TRBJ2-7
d_call: TRBD2
v_call: TRBV20-1
clone_size: many
cdr3_nt: TGCAGTGCTAGAGGGGGAGGACTAGCGGGATTCTCCTACGAGCAGTACTTC
cdr3_aa: CSARGGGLAGFSYEQYF

j_call: TRBJ1-2
d_call: TRBD1
v_call: TRBV10-3
clone_size: few
cdr3_nt: TGTGCCACCCGGGACAGGGGGGTAAGCTATGGCTACACCTTC
cdr3_aa: CATRDRGVSYGYTF

j_call: TRBJ2-5
d_call: -
v_call: TRBV7-6
clone_size: -
cdr3_nt: TGTGCCAGCAGCTTACTTCAACCTGGAGAGACCCAGTACTTC
cdr3_aa: CASSLLQPGETQYF

j_call: TRBJ2-1
d_call: TRBD1
v_call: TRBV5-5
clone_size: few
cdr3_nt: TGTGCCAGCAGCTTGGGACGGGACAGCGAGCAGTTCTTC
cdr3_aa: CASSLGRDSEQFF

j_call: TRBJ2-2
d_call: -
v_call: TRBV5-4
clone_size: -
cdr3_nt: TGTGCCAGCAGACCCGGGGTAGTGGCCGGCGAGCTGTTTTTT
cdr3_aa: CASRPGVVAGELFF

j_call: TRBJ2-5
d_call: -
v_call: TRBV20-1
clone_size: -
cdr3_nt: TGCAGTGCTAGAGATCTGCGAACCCAAGAGACCCAGTACTTC
cdr3_aa: CSARDLRTQETQYF

j_call: TRBJ2-1
d_call: -
v_call: TRBV6-2/TRBV6-3
clone_size: -
cdr3_nt: TGTGACGGCAGTCAGGCGGAGGGGTATGAGCAGTTCTTC
cdr3_aa: CDGSQAEGYEQFF

j_call: TRBJ1-1
d_call: -
v_call: TRBV6-6
clone_size: -
cdr3_nt: TGTGCCAGCAGTTACAGGATTCGGGCGGGGGTAGCTTACAGTGAAGCTTTCTTT
cdr3_aa: CASSYRIRAGVAYSEAFF

j_call: TRBJ1-2
d_call: -
v_call: TRBV11-3
clone_size: many
cdr3_nt: TGTGCCAGCAGCCCAGCGCCCGGCTGGGGCTACACCTTC
cdr3_aa: CASSPAPGWGYTF

j_call: TRBJ2-5
d_call: -
v_call: TRBV18
clone_size: many
cdr3_nt: TGTGCCAGCTCACCCCAGGGGATAGGAGAGACCCAGTACTTC
cdr3_aa: CASSPQGIGETQYF

j_call: TRBJ2-5
d_call: -
v_call: TRBV6-1
clone_size: -
cdr3_nt: TGTGCCAGCAGCCCCATGGGGGGAGCGCGGGAGACCCAGTACTTC
cdr3_aa: CASSPMGGARETQYF

j_call: TRBJ2-3
d_call: -
v_call: TRBV7-6
clone_size: many
cdr3_nt: TGTGCCAGCAGTCAAAGGACAGCACTCACAGATACGCAGTATTTT
cdr3_aa: CASSQRTALTDTQYF

j_call: TRBJ2-2
d_call: TRBD2
v_call: TRBV6-5
clone_size: -
cdr3_nt: TGTGCCAGCAGTTACTCTGTCCAGCGGGAGTCGGTCGGGGAGCTGTTTTTT
cdr3_aa: CASSYSVQRESVGELFF